In this sample, the clone carrying this T cell receptor beta chain is medium-sized. What it binds is not known. This entry belongs to a study of OX40 agonist ivuxolimab in advanced cancers. Patients had blood sampled at baseline and again on cycle 4 day 1 and cycle 7 day 1. Here immunoSEQ multiplex PCR was the method, and the copy in TCRdb shows in-frame clones only, minus some. The sample shows roughly 50,000 clones, 65% to 85% of them seen only once. Study results and limitations: There was clonal expansion of CD4+ and CD8+ blood T cells by week 6 at 0.1 to 3.0 mg/kg.

The clonotype originates from an adult with an advanced solid tumor such as melanoma, head and neck, liver or kidney cancer. This specimen consisted of CD4+ or CD8+ T cells sorted from blood, obtained in a trial of the OX40 agonist ivuxolimab.

CDR3 coding DNA: TGTGCCAGCAGCTTGGAGGCTCGGGGGGCCTACGAGCAGTACTTC. Protein product: CASSLEARGAYEQYF. The chain employs TRBV5-4 and TRBJ2-7; 7 nucleotides agree with TRBD2. Trimming took 0 bases from V and 2 from J; bases not matched to a gene: 5. Germline lookup yields CDR1 SGHNT and CDR2 YYREEE (reference sequence). The CDR3 length is 15 residues.